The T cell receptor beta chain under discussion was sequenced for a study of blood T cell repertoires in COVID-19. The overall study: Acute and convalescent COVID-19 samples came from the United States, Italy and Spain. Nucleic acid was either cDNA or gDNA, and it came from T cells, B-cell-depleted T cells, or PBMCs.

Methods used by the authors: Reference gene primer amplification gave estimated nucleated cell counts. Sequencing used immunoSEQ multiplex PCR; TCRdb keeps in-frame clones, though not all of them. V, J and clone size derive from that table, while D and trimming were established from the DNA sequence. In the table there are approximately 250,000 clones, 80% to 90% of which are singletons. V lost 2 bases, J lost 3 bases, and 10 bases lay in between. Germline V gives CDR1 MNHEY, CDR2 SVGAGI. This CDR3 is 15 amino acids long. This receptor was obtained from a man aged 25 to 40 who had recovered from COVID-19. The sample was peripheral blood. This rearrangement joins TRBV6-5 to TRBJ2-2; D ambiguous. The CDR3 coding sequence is TGTGCCAGCAGTTACGTTTACTTTCACACCGGGGAGCTGTTTTTT. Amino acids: CASSYVYFHTGELFF.